This TCR beta chain is from a study of T cell clones after liver transplantation. On the study more broadly: A pre-transplant mixed lymphocyte reaction with TCRbeta sequencing defined graft-donor-reactive clones followed in post-transplant blood. Standard immunosuppression, with no induction, continued until 12-24 months after transplant.

A word on this clone: Its specificity is unknown.

TCRdb's copy holds only in-frame clones and misses some; the assay was immunoSEQ multiplex PCR. This repertoire shows roughly 80,000 clones, nearly 85% found once; its top ten account for 0.45% to 0.55%. This CDR3 is 12 amino acids long. V shed 6 bases and J 11 bases; nucleotides not matched to a gene: 5. Germline CDR1 and CDR2: SGHVS and FNYEAQ. The study's findings and limits: Graft donor-reactive T cells possibly entered the graft instead of undergoing deletion.

Sorting of unstimulated PBMCs yielded separate CD3+CD4+ and CD3+CD8+ fractions. The sequence came from a human patient who received a liver transplant. Among the T cells, some may be from the graft donor. This chain links TRBV7-6 with TRBJ1-4; 8 bases map to TRBD1. The sample here was CD4+ T cells from blood, taken 45 to 46 months after liver transplant. The CDR3 region is CASSRTGSKLFF. For the CDR3, the DNA is TGTGCCAGCAGTCGGACAGGGAGTAAACTGTTTTTT. The complete variable domain, with remaining parts taken from reference TRBV7-6 and TRBJ1-4, reads GAGVSQSPRYKVTKRGQDVALRCDPISGHVSLYWYRQALGQGPEFLTYFNYEAQQDKSGLPNDRFSAERPEGSISTLTIQRTEQRDSAMYRCASSRTGSKLFFGSGTQLSVL.